In this sample, the clone carrying this TCR beta chain turned up many times. This CDR3 is 16 amino acids long. The germline gives CDR1 SGHVS, CDR2 FQNEAQ. The junction had 7 bases not matched to a gene; V was cut back by 1 base and J by 5 bases. The data were taken from a study of low-dose radiotherapy and immunotherapy resistance in tumors. Time point meaning: before trial treatment. First-strand cDNA used TRAV- and TRBV-specific primers, covering alpha and beta chains. With a constant-region primer and a V-primer adapter, TCRs were subjected to around 20 PCR cycles of amplification. In TCRdb, the reads were re-called with MiXCR into one record per CDR3 protein. The sample gives about 89,000 distinct CDR3 sequences, 9.4% of which show up once; roughly 1% is in the top ten.

Sequenced here: PBMCs, sampled before treatment. This clonotype was sampled from a male donor with prostate cancer. The chain uses TRBV7-8 and TRBJ2-2; 7 positions agree with TRBD1. The chain's CDR3 is CASSLDPGGFTGELFF. In DNA, the CDR3 is TGTGCCAGCAGCTTAGACCCAGGGGGATTTACCGGGGAGCTGTTTTTT.